This TCR beta chain was retrieved from a study of beta chain features in type 1 diabetes. Study findings and constraints: Shortening that was moderate but significant affected the TCRB CDR3s of Type 1 diabetes patients in all four CD4+ subsets.

Trimming left V 0 bases short and J 1 base short, with 10 bases between. Per the germline V gene, CDR1 is SGHNT and CDR2 is YYREEE (reference sequence). The CDR3 loop spans 15 amino acids. The isolated RNA, all of it, was reverse transcribed, so expressed TCRB transcripts were what got sequenced. The protocol was immunoSEQ multiplex PCR, while the TCRdb copy is restricted to in-frame clones and leaves out a portion. The table includes more than 150,000 clones, approximately 9% detected once. Stem cell-like memory, regulatory, central memory and naive CD4+ cells were sorted via CD45RO/CCR7/CD25/CD127/CD95/CD27. The authors obtained over 98% purity in all sorted populations. In regard to this clone: Its target is not known.

This receptor was obtained from a woman under 30 in good health. Source material: central memory CD4+ T cells from blood. V is TRBV5-4 and J is TRBJ1-1; D ambiguous. The CDR3 loop reads CASSLGGSQNTEAFF. CDR3 nucleotides: TGTGCCAGCAGCTTGGGCGGTTCGCAGAACACTGAAGCTTTCTTT.